The 20 T cell receptor beta chains below come from one sample, sequenced in a study of early T cells in non-severe SARS-CoV-2 infection. TCRdb reanalysed the 5' RACE reads using MiXCR and keeps one entry per CDR3 protein. The profile covers approximately 76,000 distinct CDR3 sequences, with around 15% appearing a single time and roughly 3% taken by the ten largest. Sequencing input: whole blood. These TCRs come from an adult who was a healthcare worker with PCR-confirmed SARS-CoV-2 infection or an uninfected control (not recorded which).

The genes are TRBV29-1 and TRBJ2-1, with D possibly matching TRBD2 (6 bases). This CDR3 is built from 14 residues. The germline V and J ends were trimmed by 3 bases and 5 bases, with 14 bases remaining between them. Germline CDR1 reads SQVTM; CDR2 reads ANQGSEA. CDR3 sequence: CSVEGGFLNNEQFF. CDR3 DNA: TGCAGCGTTGAGGGGGGTTTTCTCAACAATGAGCAGTTCTTC.

V gene TRBV5-1 combines with J gene TRBJ2-3; D may be TRBD2 (6 bases). This CDR3 is 15 amino acids long. The V gene lost 4 bases and the J gene lost 1 base, with 13 bases spanning the gap. Per the germline V gene, CDR1 is SGHRS and CDR2 is YFSETQ. CDR3 in DNA: TGCGCCAGCAGCGAAGGGACTTTGGGCACAGATACGCAGTATTTT. Translated: CASSEGTLGTDTQYF.

This clonotype was detected many times. The chain links TRBV11-2 to TRBJ2-7; the match to TRBD2 covers 9 bases. Per germline, CDR1 SGHAT and CDR2 FQNNGV. V trimming: 1 base; J trimming: 5 bases; junction bases outside the gene matches: 9. The CDR3 runs 16 residues. In DNA, the CDR3 is TGTGCCAGCAGCTTAGGGGAGGCGGGAGGGCAGAACGAGCAGTACTTC. This sequence encodes CASSLGEAGGQNEQYF.

Many counts were recorded for this clonotype. This chain links TRBV12-3 or TRBV12-4 with TRBJ1-1, with 9 bases that match TRBD1. J gave up 7 bases and V 5 bases, and 8 bases lay outside the gene matches. The CDR3 length is 14 residues. CDR3 bases: TGTGCCAGCAGTCTACAGGGGGCTCTGAGTGAAGCTTTCTTT. It yields the protein CASSLQGALSEAFF.

This clonotype was recorded at least ten times. This chain links TRBV29-1 with TRBJ2-3, with 8 bases aligning to TRBD2. The germline CDR1 and CDR2 sequences are SQVTM and ANQGSEA. The CDR3 covers 15 residues. V was pared by 2 bases and J by 5 bases, with 9 bases of the junction left unmatched. CDR3 amino acids: CSVELPSGPRDTQYF. The CDR3 DNA sequence: TGCAGCGTTGAACTGCCTAGCGGGCCCCGAGATACGCAGTATTTT.

This clonotype turned up a few times. The chain joins TRBV6-2 or TRBV6-3 to TRBJ1-5, with D unclear. This CDR3 has 13 amino acids. With 7 bases removed from V and 2 bases from J, the gap between germline ends came to 9 bases. Germline V gene data show CDR1 as MNHEY and CDR2 as SVGEGT. The CDR3 coding sequence is TGTGCCAGCAAAAAGACGGGCAATCAGCCCCAGCATTTT. It encodes CASKKTGNQPQHF.

The chain's CDR3 is CASRAPPTGPNEKLFF. The CDR3 DNA sequence: TGTGCCAGCAGGGCCCCACCGACAGGACCTAATGAAAAACTGTTTTTT. The rearrangement uses TRBV2 and TRBJ1-4; TRBD1 is a possible D gene (6 bases). The CDR3 loop spans 16 amino acids. Germline V gene lookup returns CDR1 SNHLY and CDR2 FYNNEI. Trimming shortened V by 6 bases and J by 3 bases, and 17 bases separated the two germline ends.

The table lists this clonotype with a few counts. The chain couples TRBV5-1 to TRBJ1-1; TRBD1 might be the D (5 bases). Germline-derived CDR1 and CDR2 are SGHRS and YFSETQ. The CDR3 covers 14 residues. The germline V and J ends were trimmed by 4 bases and 2 bases, with 12 bases remaining between them. CDR3 sequence reads: CASSVLRANTEAFF. CDR3 coding DNA: TGCGCCAGCAGCGTTCTCAGGGCCAACACTGAAGCTTTCTTT.

This clonotype was picked up a small number of times. The V and J genes are TRBV10-1 and TRBJ2-1; D is uncertain. V shed 3 bases and J shed 8 bases, with 14 bases lying between them. Germline CDR1 is WNHNN and CDR2 is SYGVQD (reference sequence). This CDR3 spans 14 amino acids. The CDR3 nucleotides read TGCGCCAGCAGTGACTCTCTAGTGGTCTATGAGCAGTTCTTC. Protein product: CASSDSLVVYEQFF.

This chain connects TRBV5-1 to TRBJ1-6; D gene unclear. V lost 7 bases, J lost 8 bases, and 19 bases lay in between. Per germline, CDR1 SGHRS and CDR2 YFSETQ. CDR3 size: 15 residues. The CDR3 region has the DNA TGCGCCAGCGCCCTATCGACCGAAAAATATTCACCCCTCCACTTT. This encodes CASALSTEKYSPLHF.

The chain carries TRBV7-9 and TRBJ2-7, with TRBD1 identical over 8 bases. With 3 bases clipped from V and 6 bases from J, the junction kept 1 base outside the gene matches. Germline CDR1 and CDR2: SEHNR and FQNEAQ (reference sequence). This CDR3 has 12 residues. The CDR3 region has the DNA TGTGCCAGCAGCTTCGGGACAGGCGAGCAGTACTTC. Amino acid sequence: CASSFGTGEQYF.

The chain employs TRBV28 and TRBJ1-1; D is undetermined. Trimming shortened V by 4 bases and J by 1 base, and 13 bases separated the two germline ends. CDR1 is MDHEN, CDR2 SYDVKM, per germline. CDR3 size: 15 residues. The DNA of the CDR3 is TGTGCCAGCAGTTCATTACAGTTTACGAACACTGAAGCTTTCTTT. Translation gives CASSSLQFTNTEAFF.

This chain connects TRBV2 to TRBJ1-5; D gene ambiguous. V lost 4 bases, J lost 4 bases, and 11 bases lay in between. The germline gives CDR1 SNHLY, CDR2 FYNNEI. The CDR3 has 14 residues. The CDR3 loop reads CASSGPSTNQPQHF. CDR3 sequence (DNA): TGTGCCAGCAGTGGGCCCAGCACTAATCAGCCCCAGCATTTT.

This clonotype appeared a few times. This chain connects TRBV6-2 or TRBV6-3 to TRBJ2-7; D remains unclear. V lost 6 bases and J 3 bases, leaving 6 bases between the germline ends. This CDR3 region has 11 residues. Germline CDR1 MNHEY, CDR2 SVGEGT. DNA of the CDR3: TGTGCCAGCAGCGCAATCTACGAGCAGTACTTC. As protein: CASSAIYEQYF.

This rearrangement joins TRBV4-1 to TRBJ2-5; 9 positions agree with TRBD1. The CDR3 sequence is 15 residues long. V lost 2 bases, J lost 4 bases, and 5 bases stayed unmatched. Looked up from germline, CDR1 is MGHRA and CDR2 is YSYEKL. CDR3 region: CASSQTGGQRETQYF. For the CDR3, the DNA is TGCGCCAGCAGCCAAACAGGGGGCCAGAGAGAGACCCAGTACTTC.

There are many counts of this clonotype. The V call is TRBV20-1, the J call TRBJ1-5; D might be TRBD1 (6 bases). This CDR3 contains 16 residues. Germline loops: CDR1 DFQATT, CDR2 SNEGSKA (reference sequence). V lost 4 bases, J lost 0 bases, and 16 bases lay in between. CDR3 nucleotide sequence: TGCAGTGCTAAGTCACTGGGGGGCTATAGCAATCAGCCCCAGCATTTT. Translated, it gives CSAKSLGGYSNQPQHF.

V and J are TRBV7-6 and TRBJ2-3, with 8 bases that match TRBD1. J lost 7 bases, V lost 5 bases, and 14 bases had no gene match. The CDR3 has 16 residues. Germline CDR1 is SGHVS and CDR2 is FNYEAQ. CDR3: CASSPPPVRGRHTQYF. As DNA, the CDR3 is TGTGCCAGCAGCCCACCTCCGGTCAGGGGGCGTCATACGCAGTATTTT.

The chain recombines TRBV30 with TRBJ2-2; D remains ambiguous. Trimming stripped 2 bases from V and 6 bases from J, with 10 bases between. The CDR3 runs to 13 residues. The germline V gene encodes CDR1 GTSNPN and CDR2 SVGIG (reference sequence). CDR3 DNA sequence: TGTGCCTGGAGTCCCTCGGCCCCCGGGGAGCTGTTTTTT. Amino acid sequence: CAWSPSAPGELFF.

The genes are TRBV4-1 and TRBJ1-1; tentatively, D is TRBD1 (6 bases). Germline V lookup: CDR1 MGHRA, CDR2 YSYEKL. Trimming removed 8 bases at V and 8 bases at J, with 12 bases between. The CDR3 runs 11 residues. The DNA for the CDR3 is TGCGCCAGCGCCTCCGGGACAGAAGCTTTCTTT. It specifies CASASGTEAFF.

This clonotype was observed many times. The V call is TRBV14, the J call TRBJ2-5, with 12 nucleotides matching TRBD2. Germline CDR1 and CDR2: SGHDN and FVKESK. The CDR3 spans 18 residues. Unmatched junction bases numbered 7, after V lost 0 bases and J lost 2 bases. For the CDR3, the DNA is TGTGCCAGCAGCCAAGAGGACCGACTAGCGGGGGTTCAAGAGACCCAGTACTTC. Translation: CASSQEDRLAGVQETQYF.